This TCR beta chain was sequenced for a study of blood T cells in healthy people across ages. Overall study results and limits: The study regarded diversity estimates from one million T cells as underestimates.

In regard to this clonotype: Its cognate antigen is unknown.

PCR was performed a second time for roughly 7 to 12 cycles using a sample-barcoded 5' primer and a J-beta primer mix. TCRdb reanalysed the 5' RACE reads using MiXCR and keeps one entry per CDR3 protein. Of some 1.8 million distinct CDR3 sequences listed, about 39% are singletons. The CDR3 is 12 residues long. The V end lost 6 bases, the J end lost 10 bases, and 13 bases lay between the germline ends. Source material: blood. The receptor's source is a human donor in good health. The chain links TRBV12-3 or TRBV12-4 to TRBJ2-1; D call uncertain. CDR3 DNA: TGTGCCAGCAGCCCGGACGGAAGGGAGCAGTTCTTC. The encoded protein is CASSPDGREQFF.